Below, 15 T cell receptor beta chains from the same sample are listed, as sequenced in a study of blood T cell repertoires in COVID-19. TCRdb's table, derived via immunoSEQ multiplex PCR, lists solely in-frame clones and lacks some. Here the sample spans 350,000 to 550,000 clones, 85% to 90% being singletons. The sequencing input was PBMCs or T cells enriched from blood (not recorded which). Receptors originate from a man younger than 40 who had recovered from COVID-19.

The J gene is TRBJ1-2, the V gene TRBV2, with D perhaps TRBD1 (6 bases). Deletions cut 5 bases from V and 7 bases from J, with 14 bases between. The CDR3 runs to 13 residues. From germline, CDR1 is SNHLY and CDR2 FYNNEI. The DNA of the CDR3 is TGTGCCAGCAGTCCCGTAGGGGGTGGTGGCTACACCTTC. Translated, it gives CASSPVGGGGYTF. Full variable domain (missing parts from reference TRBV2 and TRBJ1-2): EPEVTQTPSHQVTQMGQEVILRCVPISNHLYFYWYRQILGQKVEFLVSFYNNEISEKSEIFDDQFSVERPDGSNFTLKIRSTKLEDSAMYFCASSPVGGGGYTFGSGTRLTVV.

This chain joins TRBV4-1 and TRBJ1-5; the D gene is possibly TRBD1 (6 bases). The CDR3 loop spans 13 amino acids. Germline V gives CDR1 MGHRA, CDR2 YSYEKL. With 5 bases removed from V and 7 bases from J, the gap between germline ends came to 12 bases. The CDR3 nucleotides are TGCGCCAGCAGCAAGGGGGGGGGCCAGCCCCAGCATTTT. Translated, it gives CASSKGGGQPQHF.

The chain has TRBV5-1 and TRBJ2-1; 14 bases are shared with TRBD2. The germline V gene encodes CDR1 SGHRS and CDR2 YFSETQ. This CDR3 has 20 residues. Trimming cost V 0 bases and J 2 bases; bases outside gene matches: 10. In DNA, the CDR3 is TGCGCCAGCAGCTTGGAATCTGGGACTAGCGGGAGTTGGACCTACAATGAGCAGTTCTTC. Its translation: CASSLESGTSGSWTYNEQFF. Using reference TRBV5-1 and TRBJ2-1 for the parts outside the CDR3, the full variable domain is KAGVTQTPRYLIKTRGQQVTLSCSPISGHRSVSWYQQTPGQGLQFLFEYFSETQRNKGNFPGRFSGRQFSNSRSEMNVSTLELGDSALYLCASSLESGTSGSWTYNEQFFGPGTRLTVL.

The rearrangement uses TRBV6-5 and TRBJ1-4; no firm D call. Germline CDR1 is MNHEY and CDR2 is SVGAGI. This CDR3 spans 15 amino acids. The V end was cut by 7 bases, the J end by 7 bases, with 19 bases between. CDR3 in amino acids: CASTLSSGRGEKLFF. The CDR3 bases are TGTGCCAGCACCCTTTCGTCCGGGAGAGGTGAAAAACTGTTTTTT.

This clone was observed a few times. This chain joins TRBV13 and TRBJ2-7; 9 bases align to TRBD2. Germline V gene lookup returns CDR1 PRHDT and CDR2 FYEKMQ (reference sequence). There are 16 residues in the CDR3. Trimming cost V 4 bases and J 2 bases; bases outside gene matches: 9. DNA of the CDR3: TGTGCCAGCAGCTCCAAGAAGACTAGCGGACCCTACGAGCAGTACTTC. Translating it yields CASSSKKTSGPYEQYF.

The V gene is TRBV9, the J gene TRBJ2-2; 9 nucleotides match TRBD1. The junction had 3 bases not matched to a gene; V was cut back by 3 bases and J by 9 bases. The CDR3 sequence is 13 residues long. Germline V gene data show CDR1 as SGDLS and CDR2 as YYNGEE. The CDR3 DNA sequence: TGTGCCAGCAGCGCTACAGGGGGCCGGGAGCTGTTTTTT. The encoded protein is CASSATGGRELFF.

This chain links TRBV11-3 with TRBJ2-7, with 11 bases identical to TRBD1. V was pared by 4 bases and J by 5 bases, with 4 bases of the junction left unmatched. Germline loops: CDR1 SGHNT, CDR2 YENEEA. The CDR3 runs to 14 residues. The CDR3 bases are TGTGCCAGCAGCTCCGGGACAGGGGGTAACGAGCAGTACTTC. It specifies CASSSGTGGNEQYF.

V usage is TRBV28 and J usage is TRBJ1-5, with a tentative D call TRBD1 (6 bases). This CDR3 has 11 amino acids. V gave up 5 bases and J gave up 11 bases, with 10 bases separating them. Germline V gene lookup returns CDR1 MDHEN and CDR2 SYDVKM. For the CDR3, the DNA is TGTGCCAGCAGTCGACCAGGGGCCCAGCATTTT. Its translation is CASSRPGAQHF.

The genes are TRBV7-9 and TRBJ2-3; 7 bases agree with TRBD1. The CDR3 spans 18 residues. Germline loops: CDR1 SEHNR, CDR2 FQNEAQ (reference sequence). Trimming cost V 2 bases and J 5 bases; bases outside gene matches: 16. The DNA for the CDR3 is TGTGCCAGCAGCTTACCTCAGGGGGTAGGTGGTCTGAAAGATACGCAGTATTTT. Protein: CASSLPQGVGGLKDTQYF.

CDR3 protein: CASSDYGGYNEQFF. CDR3 DNA sequence: TGTGCCAGCAGCGACTATGGGGGGTACAATGAGCAGTTCTTC. The rearrangement joins TRBV9 to TRBJ2-1, with a possible D match to TRBD2 (6 bases). CDR3 size: 14 residues. Per the germline V gene, CDR1 is SGDLS and CDR2 is YYNGEE. The germline V and J ends were trimmed by 3 bases and 4 bases, with 11 bases remaining between them.

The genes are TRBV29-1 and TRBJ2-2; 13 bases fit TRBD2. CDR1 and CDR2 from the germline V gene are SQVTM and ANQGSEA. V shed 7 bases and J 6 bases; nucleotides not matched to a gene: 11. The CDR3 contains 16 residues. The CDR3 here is CSGILAGGHRPGELFF. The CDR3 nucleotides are TGCAGCGGGATACTAGCGGGAGGGCACCGCCCCGGGGAGCTGTTTTTT.

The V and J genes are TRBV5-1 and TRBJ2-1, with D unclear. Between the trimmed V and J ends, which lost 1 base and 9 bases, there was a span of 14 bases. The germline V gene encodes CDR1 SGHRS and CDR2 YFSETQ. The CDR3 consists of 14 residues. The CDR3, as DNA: TGCGCCAGCAGCTTGTCCCCTTATCTCAGTGAGCAGTTCTTC. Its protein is CASSLSPYLSEQFF.

The CDR3 coding sequence is TGTGCCAGCAGCCATCAGGCCAGGTCCTATGGCTACACCTTC. The encoded protein is CASSHQARSYGYTF. The V gene is TRBV14, the J gene TRBJ1-2; D unresolved. The ends were cut back, 3 bases at V and 4 bases at J, with 12 bases in the middle. Per germline, CDR1 SGHDN and CDR2 FVKESK. This CDR3 is built from 14 residues.

The CDR3 here is CASSRRNRGEAFF. The DNA for the CDR3 is TGTGCCAGCAGCCGAAGGAACAGGGGAGAAGCTTTCTTT. The chain joins TRBV5-8 to TRBJ1-1; the match to TRBD1 covers 7 bases. Germline V gene sequence: CDR1 SGHTS, CDR2 YDEGEE. The CDR3 sequence is 13 residues long. Trimming cost V 4 bases and J 8 bases; bases outside gene matches: 8.

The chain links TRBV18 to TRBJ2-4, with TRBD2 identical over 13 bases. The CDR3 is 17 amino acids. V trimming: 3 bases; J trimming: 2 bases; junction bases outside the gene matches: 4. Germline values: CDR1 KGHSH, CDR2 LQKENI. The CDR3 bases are TGTGCCAGCTCACCGGGACTAGCGGGAAGGTCCAAAAACATTCAGTACTTC. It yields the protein CASSPGLAGRSKNIQYF.